A selection of T cell receptor beta chains follows, all from one sample in a study of blood T cells in healthy people across ages. Each CDR3 protein gets one entry after TCRdb re-called the 5' RACE reads with MiXCR. In the table there are approximately 800,000 distinct CDR3 sequences, 45% to 70% of which are singletons. Specimen: blood. Every receptor here comes from a man aged 40-50 years in good health. Both conserved end residues are part of each CDR3. D genes are given only for firm matches. Clone size appears in some rows only: once, few, many, or a class for an expanded clone.

CDR3 protein,CDR3 DNA,V gene,CDR3 length,clone size,D gene,J gene
CASNDYSSYNSPLHF,TGTGCCAGCAACGATTATAGCTCCTATAATTCACCCCTCCACTTT,TRBV11-2,15,.,.,TRBJ1-6
CSVSGGQEQFF,TGCAGTGTATCGGGCGGCCAGGAGCAGTTCTTC,TRBV20-1,11,.,.,TRBJ2-1
CASSLALAGPSYTGELFF,TGTGCCAGCAGCTTAGCATTAGCGGGACCCTCTTACACCGGGGAGCTGTTTTTT,TRBV11-3,18,.,TRBD2,TRBJ2-2
CAISRGSANYGYTF,TGTGCCATCTCAAGGGGGTCAGCTAACTATGGCTACACCTTC,TRBV6-5,14,.,.,TRBJ1-2
CASRTVYNEQFF,TGTGCCAGCCGGACAGTGTACAATGAGCAGTTCTTC,TRBV6-5,12,.,.,TRBJ2-1
CASSQPGEWVYEQYF,TGCGCCAGCAGCCAACCGGGCGAATGGGTCTACGAGCAGTACTTC,TRBV4-1,15,few,.,TRBJ2-7
CASSQITAGSGNTIYF,TGTGCCAGCAGCCAAATTACGGCAGGCTCTGGAAACACCATATATTTT,TRBV4-2,16,.,.,TRBJ1-3
CANSLMGTGLNSPLHF,TGTGCCAACAGTTTAATGGGGACAGGCCTCAATTCACCCCTCCACTTT,TRBV12-3/TRBV12-4,16,.,TRBD1,TRBJ1-6
CASSSPGTGPYGYTF,TGTGCCAGCAGTTCCCCCGGGACAGGCCCCTATGGCTACACCTTC,TRBV28,15,few,TRBD1,TRBJ1-2
CASSDGGTGGNYGYTF,TGTGCCAGCAGCGATGGCGGGACAGGGGGGAACTATGGCTACACCTTC,TRBV5-5,16,.,TRBD1,TRBJ1-2
CASSLGPFASGRTSSYNEQFF,TGTGCCAGCAGCTTAGGACCTTTTGCAAGCGGGAGGACCTCCTCCTACAATGAGCAGTTCTTC,TRBV7-8,21,.,TRBD2,TRBJ2-1
CASTLRNEKLFF,TGTGCCAGCACCCTGAGAAATGAAAAACTGTTTTTT,TRBV7-9,12,.,.,TRBJ1-4
CASSYSSGTNTEAFF,TGTGCCAGCAGTTACTCGTCGGGTACCAACACTGAAGCTTTCTTT,TRBV6-6,15,.,.,TRBJ1-1
CASRDGLAGVINEQFF,TGTGCCAGCAGAGACGGACTAGCGGGAGTCATCAATGAGCAGTTCTTC,TRBV2,16,.,TRBD2,TRBJ2-1
CASSLQGRAFF,TGTGCCAGCAGCTTACAGGGTCGCGCTTTCTTT,TRBV12-3/TRBV12-4,11,.,.,TRBJ1-1
CSARDQLAPGGHWSSYNEQFF,TGCAGTGCTAGAGATCAACTGGCCCCAGGGGGTCATTGGAGCTCCTACAATGAGCAGTTCTTC,TRBV20-1,21,.,TRBD1,TRBJ2-1
CASSQDLAYNEQFF,TGTGCCAGCAGCCAAGATTTGGCTTACAATGAGCAGTTCTTC,TRBV14,14,.,.,TRBJ2-1
CSVVTGGSHNSPLHF,TGCAGCGTTGTAACAGGGGGCTCCCATAATTCACCCCTCCACTTT,TRBV29-1,15,.,TRBD1,TRBJ1-6
CASRATGGILNQPQHF,TGTGCCAGCAGGGCGACAGGGGGCATTTTGAATCAGCCCCAGCATTTT,TRBV12-3/TRBV12-4,16,.,TRBD1,TRBJ1-5
CASSDWGQRAGANVLTF,TGTGCCAGCAGTGACTGGGGACAGAGGGCGGGGGCCAACGTCCTGACTTTC,TRBV25-1,17,once,TRBD1,TRBJ2-6
CASSQEGSWWNTEAFF,TGCGCCAGCAGCCAAGAGGGGTCTTGGTGGAACACTGAAGCTTTCTTT,TRBV4-3,16,.,.,TRBJ1-1
CSARKIAIEQFF,TGCAGTGCTAGAAAAATAGCGATTGAGCAGTTCTTC,TRBV20-1,12,.,.,TRBJ2-1
CASSPGRNKNIQYF,TGTGCCAGCAGTCCGGGACGGAACAAAAACATTCAGTACTTC,TRBV28,14,.,.,TRBJ2-4
CASSASSGAYNEQFF,TGTGCCAGCAGCGCATCTAGCGGAGCCTACAATGAGCAGTTCTTC,TRBV27,15,.,TRBD2,TRBJ2-1
CASSLGALAGGYQETQYF,TGTGCCAGCAGCTTAGGCGCACTAGCGGGAGGTTACCAAGAGACCCAGTACTTC,TRBV7-2,18,.,TRBD2,TRBJ2-5
CASSFETPGNSPLHF,TGTGCCAGCAGCTTCGAGACCCCAGGGAATTCACCCCTCCACTTT,TRBV7-9,15,.,.,TRBJ1-6
CSAPLGSSETQYF,TGCAGTGCACCTCTAGGCAGTAGTGAGACCCAGTACTTC,TRBV20-1,13,once,.,TRBJ2-5
CATSEPGTANIQYF,TGTGCCACCAGTGAACCCGGGACAGCGAACATTCAGTACTTC,TRBV24-1,14,.,TRBD1,TRBJ2-4
CASSRTAGTGSRAQYF,TGTGCCAGCAGCCGTACAGCCGGGACTGGAAGTCGTGCGCAGTATTTT,TRBV3-1,16,few,.,TRBJ2-3
CASSLRLASSGAAETQYF,TGCGCCAGCAGCCTGAGACTAGCGAGCAGCGGGGCTGCAGAGACCCAGTACTTC,TRBV5-1,18,.,TRBD2,TRBJ2-5
CASRASGMPNEQYF,TGTGCCAGCAGGGCTAGCGGGATGCCCAACGAGCAGTACTTC,TRBV6-2/TRBV6-3,14,few,TRBD2,TRBJ2-7
CAISAGGALQETQYF,TGTGCCATCAGTGCGGGCGGGGCTTTACAAGAGACCCAGTACTTC,TRBV10-3,15,.,.,TRBJ2-5
CASSLVRLAASYNEQFF,TGTGCCAGCAGCTTAGTTCGACTAGCGGCTTCCTACAATGAGCAGTTCTTC,TRBV11-3,17,.,TRBD2,TRBJ2-1
CASSMGDKVTDTQYF,TGTGCCAGCAGTATGGGTGATAAGGTGACAGATACGCAGTATTTT,TRBV7-9,15,once,.,TRBJ2-3
CASSTTGQETQYF,TGTGCCAGCAGCACAACAGGACAAGAGACCCAGTACTTC,TRBV13,13,once,.,TRBJ2-5
CASSVMGGGYNEQFF,TGTGCCAGCAGTGTGATGGGGGGGGGCTACAATGAGCAGTTCTTC,TRBV6-1,15,few,TRBD2,TRBJ2-1
CSVDGPDTQYF,TGCAGCGTTGATGGGCCAGATACGCAGTATTTT,TRBV29-1,11,few,.,TRBJ2-3
CASRLRSDFDGALVTEAFF,TGTGCCAGCAGGCTTAGATCCGACTTTGATGGTGCTTTAGTAACTGAAGCTTTCTTT,TRBV7-8,19,.,.,TRBJ1-1
CASSREGRRGAFF,TGTGCCAGCAGTCGAGAGGGCAGGAGAGGAGCTTTCTTT,TRBV6-1,13,.,.,TRBJ1-1
CSATLGGYSNQPQHF,TGCAGTGCTACACTCGGGGGGTATAGCAATCAGCCCCAGCATTTT,TRBV20-1,15,.,.,TRBJ1-5
CASKADRFYNSPLHF,TGTGCCAGTAAAGCCGACAGGTTCTATAATTCACCCCTCCACTTT,TRBV6-5,15,.,.,TRBJ1-6
CSVEPRRESCEKLFF,TGCAGCGTTGAACCAAGGAGGGAATCTTGTGAAAAACTGTTTTTT,TRBV29-1,15,few,.,TRBJ1-4
CASSEQGAYNEQFF,TGTGCCAGCAGTGAACAGGGGGCATACAATGAGCAGTTCTTC,TRBV2,14,few,TRBD1,TRBJ2-1
CASSLKGGQGHSPLHF,TGTGCCAGCAGCTTAAAAGGCGGACAGGGCCATTCACCCCTCCACTTT,TRBV7-3,16,.,TRBD1,TRBJ1-6
CASGGLARTDTQYF,TGTGCCAGCGGGGGACTGGCACGCACAGATACGCAGTATTTT,TRBV28,14,.,.,TRBJ2-3
CASLDRGRETQYF,TGTGCCAGCCTGGACAGGGGGCGTGAGACCCAGTACTTC,TRBV28,13,.,TRBD1,TRBJ2-5
CASSVFDGGDTDTQYF,TGTGCCAGCAGCGTATTCGACGGGGGGGACACAGATACGCAGTATTTT,TRBV9,16,.,TRBD2,TRBJ2-3
CSVSRTSGRGEQFF,TGCAGCGTTTCCCGGACTAGCGGGAGGGGGGAGCAGTTCTTC,TRBV29-1,14,few,TRBD2,TRBJ2-1
CASSQEAGATQETQYF,TGTGCCAGCAGCCAAGAGGCGGGGGCGACCCAAGAGACCCAGTACTTC,TRBV14,16,.,.,TRBJ2-5
CASSLLAGGFDTQYF,TGTGCCAGCAGTTTACTAGCGGGAGGATTCGATACGCAGTATTTT,TRBV12-3/TRBV12-4,15,few,TRBD2,TRBJ2-3
CASSQGDRGSYEQYF,TGTGCCAGCAGCCAAGGGGACAGGGGGTCCTACGAGCAGTACTTC,TRBV4-1,15,.,TRBD1,TRBJ2-7
CASSLGAGGMVEQYF,TGTGCCAGCAGCCTTGGGGCAGGGGGTATGGTTGAGCAGTACTTC,TRBV13,15,few,TRBD1,TRBJ2-5
CASSAFAAGGPVTQYF,TGCGCCAGCAGCGCCTTCGCAGCGGGAGGGCCCGTGACCCAGTACTTC,TRBV5-1,16,many,TRBD2,TRBJ2-5
CATSRGAEDLYEQYF,TGTGCCACCAGCAGAGGAGCCGAGGATCTCTACGAGCAGTACTTC,TRBV15,15,.,.,TRBJ2-7
CATSRTPGGEKANYGYTF,TGTGCCACCAGCAGAACCCCGGGCGGGGAGAAAGCTAACTATGGCTACACCTTC,TRBV15,18,.,.,TRBJ1-2